These 23 T cell receptor beta chains were all obtained from the same sample, sequenced in a study of blood T cell repertoires in COVID-19 (dated by TCRdb to the early 2020s). Receptor libraries were prepared by the immunoSEQ multiplex PCR assay. The table comes from immuneACCESS by way of TCRdb, which keeps in-frame sequences with V and J called. Part of the clones is missing from these tables; in studies checked, under half for an unresolved V gene and the rest for unknown reasons. The table for this sample lists hundreds of thousands of clones; about 89% of them were counted only once. Together, the top ten hold about 4.6% of the sample. The sample was peripheral blood. These receptors all come from a man aged 35 to 55 with acute or convalescent COVID-19.

The V call is TRBV30, the J call TRBJ2-7; 8 bases align to TRBD1. The germline gives CDR1 GTSNPN, CDR2 SVGIG (reference sequence). This CDR3 has 15 amino acids. The junction had 10 bases not matched to a gene; V was cut back by 3 bases and J by 3 bases. The CDR3 region is CAWSSSGGSIYEQYF. In DNA form, the CDR3 reads TGTGCCTGGAGCTCCTCAGGGGGCTCAATCTACGAGCAGTACTTC.

V and J are TRBV12-3 or TRBV12-4 and TRBJ1-2, with D possibly TRBD1 on 5 matching bases. Trimming removed 10 bases at V and 5 bases at J, with 14 bases between. CDR3 length: 12 residues. The CDR3 DNA is TGTGCCACGGGGGGAGGGATATATGGCTACACCTTC. It is translated as CATGGGIYGYTF.

This chain connects TRBV2 to TRBJ2-7, with 10 bases that match TRBD1. This CDR3 is 15 amino acids long. Germline V gene sequence: CDR1 SNHLY, CDR2 FYNNEI. V shed 6 bases and J 3 bases; nucleotides not matched to a gene: 8. This chain's CDR3 is CASRVGQGFFYEQYF. In DNA form, the CDR3 reads TGTGCCAGCAGGGTGGGACAGGGGTTTTTCTACGAGCAGTACTTC. The whole variable domain, remainder taken from reference TRBV2 and TRBJ2-7, is EPEVTQTPSHQVTQMGQEVILRCVPISNHLYFYWYRQILGQKVEFLVSFYNNEISEKSEIFDDQFSVERPDGSNFTLKIRSTKLEDSAMYFCASRVGQGFFYEQYFGPGTRLTVT.

The chain is built from TRBV20-1 and TRBJ1-3; D is uncertain. CDR1 and CDR2 from the germline V gene are DFQATT and SNEGSKA (reference sequence). This CDR3 has 14 residues. V was shortened by 3 bases and J by 0 bases, with 9 bases between the two germline ends. CDR3: CSASYTSSGNTIYF. The CDR3 bases are TGCAGTGCTAGTTACACTAGCTCTGGAAACACCATATATTTT.

The rearrangement uses TRBV14 and TRBJ1-1; a weak D match, TRBD1 (5 bases). The CDR3 has 15 residues. CDR1 SGHDN and CDR2 FVKESK come from the germline V gene. V was trimmed by 0 bases and J by 3 bases, leaving 11 bases between them. This CDR3 is CASSQDFGGHTEAFF. In nucleotides, the CDR3 is TGTGCCAGCAGCCAAGATTTCGGGGGTCACACTGAAGCTTTCTTT.

V usage is TRBV3-1 (or the pseudogene TRBV3-2) and J usage is TRBJ2-1; D is ambiguous. Trimming took 3 bases from V and 7 from J, leaving 7 bases between them. CDR1 is LGHDT, CDR2 YNNKEL, per germline (reference sequence). This CDR3 is built from 12 residues. The CDR3 region has the DNA TGTGCCAGCAGCCAGTCCCAGAATGAGCAGTTCTTC. This codes for CASSQSQNEQFF.

The V gene is TRBV6-5, the J gene TRBJ2-2, with 10 bases aligning to TRBD2. Germline CDR1 MNHEY, CDR2 SVGAGI. V lost 2 bases to trimming and J lost 3 bases; unmatched junction nucleotides: 3. The CDR3 is 16 residues long. The CDR3 loop is CASSYKRGGYTGELFF. Written as DNA, the CDR3 is TGTGCCAGCAGTTACAAGCGGGGGGGGTACACCGGGGAGCTGTTTTTT.

The chain has TRBV6-5 and TRBJ2-3; TRBD1 matches at 7 bases. The CDR3 loop spans 15 amino acids. Losses at the gene ends were 7 bases for V and 4 bases for J; bases not matched to a gene: 11. Per germline, CDR1 MNHEY and CDR2 SVGAGI. The CDR3 here is CASTPRGGFADTQYF. CDR3 coding DNA: TGTGCCAGCACCCCGAGAGGGGGCTTCGCAGATACGCAGTATTTT.

The J gene is TRBJ2-3, the V gene TRBV6-1; tentatively, D is TRBD2 (5 bases). The CDR3 has 16 amino acids. Trimming took 4 bases from V and 1 from J, leaving 15 bases between them. Germline V gives CDR1 MNHNS, CDR2 SASEGT. The CDR3 nucleotides read TGTGCCAGCAGTGGGGAGACTGGACTCCGCACAGATACGCAGTATTTT. This sequence encodes CASSGETGLRTDTQYF.

The gene calls are TRBV14 and TRBJ2-1, with 7 nucleotides matching TRBD1. Germline V gene data show CDR1 as SGHDN and CDR2 as FVKESK. Trimming removed 4 bases from V and 1 base from J; junction bases left unmatched: 10. The length of the CDR3 is 17 residues. The DNA for the CDR3 is TGTGCCAGCAGCCTCAGACAGGGCCCACCTTCCTACAATGAGCAGTTCTTC. Translation: CASSLRQGPPSYNEQFF.

The genes are TRBV9 and TRBJ2-2; TRBD1 might be the D (6 bases). Trimming stripped 3 bases from V and 2 bases from J, with 14 bases between. The V gene's germline CDR1 is SGDLS and CDR2 YYNGEE. The CDR3 sequence is 16 residues long. The CDR3 region has the DNA TGTGCCAGCAGCGCCCTTCTGGGGGCAAACACCGGGGAGCTGTTTTTT. Its translation is CASSALLGANTGELFF.

J is TRBJ1-1 and V is TRBV7-3; TRBD1 matches at 9 bases. Germline assignment: CDR1 SGHTA and CDR2 FQGTGA. CDR3 size: 16 residues. The junction had 9 bases not matched to a gene; V was cut back by 4 bases and J by 3 bases. CDR3 in DNA: TGTGCCAGCAGCTCGATGGGACAGGGTGGGTACACTGAAGCTTTCTTT. Translation gives CASSSMGQGGYTEAFF.

The chain joins TRBV5-1 to TRBJ1-2, with D unresolved. CDR1 SGHRS and CDR2 YFSETQ come from the germline V gene. CDR3 length equals 13 residues. The V gene lost 2 bases and the J gene lost 4 bases, with 9 bases spanning the gap. The CDR3 region is CASSLEVFYGYTF. The CDR3 bases are TGCGCCAGCAGCTTAGAGGTTTTCTATGGCTACACCTTC.

J is TRBJ1-2 and V is TRBV25-1; no reliable D call. Trimming cost V 5 bases and J 5 bases, with 15 bases left between them. CDR3 length equals 14 residues. Germline lookup yields CDR1 MGHDK and CDR2 SYGVNS. CDR3 sequence reads: CASSYSGSLYGYTF. CDR3 nucleotides: TGTGCCAGCAGTTACAGCGGAAGCCTATATGGCTACACCTTC.

The rearrangement uses TRBV5-5 and TRBJ1-4, with D possibly matching TRBD1 (5 bases). CDR1 and CDR2 (germline): SGHKS, YYEKEE (reference sequence). V lost 7 bases and J lost 0, with 16 bases in between. The CDR3 length is 16 residues. CDR3 sequence: CASGHHPGTTNEKLFF. CDR3 DNA: TGTGCCAGCGGGCACCATCCAGGGACAACTAATGAAAAACTGTTTTTT.

The genes are TRBV5-1 and TRBJ1-2; 9 nucleotides agree with TRBD1. Germline V gene lookup returns CDR1 SGHRS and CDR2 YFSETQ. V was clipped by 4 bases and J by 6 bases; unmatched bases: 10. The CDR3 covers 15 residues. The CDR3 reads CASSLGGQGTNGYTF. CDR3 coding DNA: TGCGCCAGCAGCCTCGGGGGACAGGGAACGAATGGCTACACCTTC.

V gene TRBV5-1 combines with J gene TRBJ2-3; D call uncertain. The CDR3 sequence is 12 residues long. CDR1 and CDR2 (germline): SGHRS, YFSETQ. Trimming stripped 4 bases from V and 4 bases from J, with 7 bases between. The DNA of the CDR3 is TGCGCCAGCAGCCTTAGTTCAGATACGCAGTATTTT. Encoded protein: CASSLSSDTQYF.

This clone was seen a few times. The chain links TRBV3-1 (or the pseudogene TRBV3-2) to TRBJ1-6; the D gene is possibly TRBD1 (5 bases). The CDR3 is 14 amino acids. CDR1 is LGHDT, CDR2 YNNKEL, per germline (reference sequence). Deletions cut 8 bases from V and 5 bases from J, with 13 bases between. CDR3 nucleotide sequence: TGTGCCAGCGGGGGAGGGGTTAATAATTCACCCCTCCACTTT. It codes for CASGGGVNNSPLHF.

The chain carries TRBV19 and TRBJ1-1; 7 nucleotides line up with TRBD1. The CDR3 length is 14 residues. Trimming removed 6 bases from V and 4 bases from J; junction bases left unmatched: 8. Germline loops: CDR1 LNHDA, CDR2 SQIVND (reference sequence). CDR3 region: CASRPGQLFTEAFF. In nucleotides, the CDR3 is TGTGCCAGTAGACCGGGACAGTTGTTCACTGAAGCTTTCTTT.

The chain is built from TRBV11-2 and TRBJ2-2, with TRBD2 matching over 16 bases. J was trimmed by 13 bases and V by 5 bases; bases with no gene match: 10. CDR3 length: 16 residues. The V gene's germline CDR1 is SGHAT and CDR2 FQNNGV. The CDR3 DNA follows: TGTGCCAGCAGCCCCAGTGGGACTAGCGGGGGGGAGCTGCTGTTTTTT. Translating gives CASSPSGTSGGELLFF.

The DNA for the CDR3 is TGTGCCAGCAGTTTCTCGTTAAACAGGCGCGGCAATGGCTACACCTTC. It yields the protein CASSFSLNRRGNGYTF. V and J are TRBV27 and TRBJ1-2, with D possibly TRBD1 on 5 matching bases. The CDR3 is 16 amino acids. Trimming shortened V by 3 bases and J by 6 bases, and 20 bases separated the two germline ends. Germline V lookup: CDR1 MNHEY, CDR2 SMNVEV (reference sequence).

The rearrangement uses TRBV5-4 and TRBJ2-2; TRBD2 agrees at 8 bases. The V gene end was trimmed by 4 bases and the J gene end by 1 base; junction bases not matched to a gene: 9. The germline gives CDR1 SGHNT, CDR2 YYREEE (reference sequence). CDR3 size: 17 residues. CDR3 amino acids: CASSLDRTSGNTGELFF. The CDR3 nucleotides read TGTGCCAGCAGCCTTGACCGAACTAGCGGGAACACCGGGGAGCTGTTTTTT.

This rearrangement joins TRBV30 to TRBJ2-1, with TRBD2 as a possible D gene (6 bases). The germline V gene encodes CDR1 GTSNPN and CDR2 SVGIG (reference sequence). V lost 3 bases, J lost 3 bases, and 9 bases lay in between. The CDR3 has 13 residues. CDR3 sequence: CAWSLGGYNEQFF. Written as DNA, the CDR3 is TGTGCCTGGAGCCTCGGGGGCTACAATGAGCAGTTCTTC.